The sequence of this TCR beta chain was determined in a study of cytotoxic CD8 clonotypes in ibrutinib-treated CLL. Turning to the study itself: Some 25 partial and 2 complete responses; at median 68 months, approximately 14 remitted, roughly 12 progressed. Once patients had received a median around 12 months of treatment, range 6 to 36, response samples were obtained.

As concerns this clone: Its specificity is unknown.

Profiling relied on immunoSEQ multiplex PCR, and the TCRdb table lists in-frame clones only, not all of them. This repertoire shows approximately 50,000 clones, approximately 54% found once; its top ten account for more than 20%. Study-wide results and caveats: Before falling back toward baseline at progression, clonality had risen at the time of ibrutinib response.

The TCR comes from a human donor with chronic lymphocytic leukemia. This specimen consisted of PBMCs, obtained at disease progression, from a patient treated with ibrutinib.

The CDR3 DNA sequence: TGTGCCAGCACCGGAAACACCATATATTTT. Translated: CASTGNTIYF. This chain connects TRBV7-9 to TRBJ1-3, with D hard to call. CDR3 length equals 10 residues. The germline V gene has CDR1 SEHNR and CDR2 FQNEAQ (reference sequence). V was clipped by 7 bases and J by 4 bases, with 2 bases between them. Combining the CDR3 with reference TRBV7-9 and TRBJ1-3 gives the whole variable domain DTGVSQNPRHKITKRGQNVTFRCDPISEHNRLYWYRQTLGQGPEFLTYFQNEAQLEKSRLLSDRFSAERPKGSFSTLEIQRTEQGDSAMYLCASTGNTIYFGEGSWLTVV.